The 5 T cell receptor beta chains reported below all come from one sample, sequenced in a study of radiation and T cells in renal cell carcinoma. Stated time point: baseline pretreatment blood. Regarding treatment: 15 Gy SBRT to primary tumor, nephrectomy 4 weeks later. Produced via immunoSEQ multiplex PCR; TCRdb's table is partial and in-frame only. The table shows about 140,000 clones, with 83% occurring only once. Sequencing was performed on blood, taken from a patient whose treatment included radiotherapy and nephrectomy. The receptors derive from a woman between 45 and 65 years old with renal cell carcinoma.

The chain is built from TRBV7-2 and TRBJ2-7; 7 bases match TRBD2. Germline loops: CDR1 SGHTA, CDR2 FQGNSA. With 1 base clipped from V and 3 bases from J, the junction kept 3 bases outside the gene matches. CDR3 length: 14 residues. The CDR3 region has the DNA TGTGCCAGCAGCTTAGGCGGGAGAATCTACGAGCAGTACTTC. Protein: CASSLGGRIYEQYF.

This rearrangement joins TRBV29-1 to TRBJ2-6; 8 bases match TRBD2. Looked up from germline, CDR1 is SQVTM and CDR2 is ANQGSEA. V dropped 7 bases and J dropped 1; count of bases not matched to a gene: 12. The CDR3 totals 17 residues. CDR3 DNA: TGCAGCGCCGACATAGCGGGGTCGATATCTGGGGCCAACGTCCTGACTTTC. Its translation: CSADIAGSISGANVLTF.

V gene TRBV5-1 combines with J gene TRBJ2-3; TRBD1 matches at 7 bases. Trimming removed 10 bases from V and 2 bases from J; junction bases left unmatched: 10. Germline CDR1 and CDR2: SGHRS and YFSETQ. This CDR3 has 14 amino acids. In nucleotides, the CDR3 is TGCGCCGGACGGGACAGCCCGACCACAGATACGCAGTATTTT. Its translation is CAGRDSPTTDTQYF.

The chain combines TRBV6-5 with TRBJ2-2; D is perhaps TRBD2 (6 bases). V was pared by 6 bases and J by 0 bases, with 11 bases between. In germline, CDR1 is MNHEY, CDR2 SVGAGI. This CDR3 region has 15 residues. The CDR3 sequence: CASRSGGANTGELFF. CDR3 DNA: TGTGCCAGCAGGTCCGGGGGAGCGAACACCGGGGAGCTGTTTTTT.

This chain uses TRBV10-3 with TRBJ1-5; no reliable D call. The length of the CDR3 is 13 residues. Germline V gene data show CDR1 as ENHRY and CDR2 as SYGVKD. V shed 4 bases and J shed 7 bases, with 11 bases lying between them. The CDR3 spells CAISGHGGQPQHF. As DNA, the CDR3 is TGTGCCATCAGTGGCCACGGCGGACAGCCCCAGCATTTT.